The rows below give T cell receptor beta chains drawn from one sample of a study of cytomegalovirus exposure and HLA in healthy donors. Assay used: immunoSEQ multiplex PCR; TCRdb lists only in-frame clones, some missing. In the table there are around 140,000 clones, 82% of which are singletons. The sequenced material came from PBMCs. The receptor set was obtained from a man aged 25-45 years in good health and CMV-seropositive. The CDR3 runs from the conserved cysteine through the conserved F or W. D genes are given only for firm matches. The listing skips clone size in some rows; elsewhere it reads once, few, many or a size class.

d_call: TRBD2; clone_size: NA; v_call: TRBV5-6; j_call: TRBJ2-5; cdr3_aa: CASSYAGGLQETQYF; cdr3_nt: TGTGCCAGCAGCTACGCGGGGGGGTTACAAGAGACCCAGTACTTC
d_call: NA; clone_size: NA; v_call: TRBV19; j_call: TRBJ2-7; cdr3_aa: CASSIAPLESSYEQYF; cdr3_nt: TGTGCCAGTAGTATAGCCCCCCTTGAGAGCTCCTACGAGCAGTACTTC
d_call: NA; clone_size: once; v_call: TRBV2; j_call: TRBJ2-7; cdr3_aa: CASSATTISYEQYF; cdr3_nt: TGTGCCAGCAGTGCGACAACCATATCCTACGAGCAGTACTTC
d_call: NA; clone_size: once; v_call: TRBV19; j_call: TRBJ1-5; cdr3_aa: CASSTSGVSNQPQHF; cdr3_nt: TGTGCCAGTAGTACCTCGGGAGTTAGCAATCAGCCCCAGCATTTT
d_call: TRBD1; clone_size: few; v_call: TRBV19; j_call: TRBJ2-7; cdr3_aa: CASSTTGGAASEQYF; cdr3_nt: TGTGCCAGTAGTACGACAGGGGGCGCCGCGAGTGAGCAGTACTTC
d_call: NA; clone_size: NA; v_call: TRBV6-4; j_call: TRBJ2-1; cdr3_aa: CASSSELSSYNERFF; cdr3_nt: TGTGCCAGCAGTTCCGAGCTCAGCTCCTACAATGAGCGGTTCTTC
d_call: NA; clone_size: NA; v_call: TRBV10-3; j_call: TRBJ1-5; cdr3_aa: CAISSRDNSNQPQHF; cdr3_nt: TGTGCCATCTCATCCAGGGATAATAGCAATCAGCCCCAGCATTTT
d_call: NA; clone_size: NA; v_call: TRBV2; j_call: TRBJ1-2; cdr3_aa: CASNTAFNYGYTF; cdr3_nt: TGTGCCAGCAACACAGCCTTTAACTATGGCTACACCTTC
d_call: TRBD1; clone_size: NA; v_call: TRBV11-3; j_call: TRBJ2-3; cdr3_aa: CASSLSRGPGDTQYF; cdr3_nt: TGTGCCAGCAGCTTAAGCAGGGGGCCGGGAGATACGCAGTATTTT
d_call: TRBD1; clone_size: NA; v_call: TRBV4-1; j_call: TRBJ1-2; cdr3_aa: CASSQVRQGSYGYTF; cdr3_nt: TGCGCCAGCAGCCAGGTTCGACAGGGTAGTTATGGCTACACCTTC
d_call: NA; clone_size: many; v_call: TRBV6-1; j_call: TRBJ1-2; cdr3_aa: CASRDGGMGFDGYTF; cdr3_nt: TGTGCCAGCAGAGACGGGGGAATGGGTTTCGATGGCTACACCTTC
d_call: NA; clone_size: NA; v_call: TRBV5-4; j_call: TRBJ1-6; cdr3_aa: CASQAVYNSPLHF; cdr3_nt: TGTGCCAGCCAGGCAGTCTATAATTCACCCCTCCACTTT
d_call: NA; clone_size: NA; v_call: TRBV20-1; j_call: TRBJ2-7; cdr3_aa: CSVQRKYEQYF; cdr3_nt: TGCAGTGTTCAGCGGAAATACGAGCAGTACTTC
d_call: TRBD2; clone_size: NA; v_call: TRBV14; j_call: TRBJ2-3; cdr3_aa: CASSQERASGSTQYF; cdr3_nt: TGTGCCAGCAGCCAAGAGCGCGCTAGCGGGAGTACGCAGTATTTT
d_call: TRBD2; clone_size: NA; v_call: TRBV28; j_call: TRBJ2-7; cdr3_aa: CASSFLAGGGTEQYF; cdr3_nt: TGTGCCAGCAGTTTTCTAGCGGGAGGAGGTACGGAGCAGTACTTC
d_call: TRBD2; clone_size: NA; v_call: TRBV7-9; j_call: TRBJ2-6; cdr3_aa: CASTSGGVSGANVLTF; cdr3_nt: TGTGCCAGCACCTCGGGGGGGGTATCTGGGGCCAACGTCCTGACTTTC
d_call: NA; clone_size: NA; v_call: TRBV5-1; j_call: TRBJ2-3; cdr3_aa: CASSFGTASSTDTQYF; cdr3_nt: TGCGCCAGCAGTTTCGGGACTGCATCTAGCACAGATACGCAGTATTTT
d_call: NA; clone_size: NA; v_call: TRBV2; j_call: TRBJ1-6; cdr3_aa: CAPSNGSYNSPLHF; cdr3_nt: TGTGCCCCTAGTAATGGGTCCTATAATTCACCCCTCCACTTT
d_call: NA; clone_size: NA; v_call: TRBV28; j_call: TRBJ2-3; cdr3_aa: CASIDPDFASTDTQYF; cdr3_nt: TGTGCCAGCATCGATCCGGACTTCGCTAGCACAGATACGCAGTATTTT
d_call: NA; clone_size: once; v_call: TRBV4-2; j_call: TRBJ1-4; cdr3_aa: CASSRDTDTGGEKLFF; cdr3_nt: TGTGCCAGCAGCCGGGACACCGATACGGGAGGCGAAAAACTGTTTTTT
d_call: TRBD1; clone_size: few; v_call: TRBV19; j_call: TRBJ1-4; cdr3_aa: CASGQGAANEKLFF; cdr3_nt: TGTGCCAGTGGACAGGGCGCGGCTAATGAAAAACTGTTTTTT
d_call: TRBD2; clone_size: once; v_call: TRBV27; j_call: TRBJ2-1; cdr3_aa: CASSSGTTAYNEQFF; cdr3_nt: TGTGCCAGCAGTTCCGGGACTACCGCCTACAATGAGCAGTTCTTC
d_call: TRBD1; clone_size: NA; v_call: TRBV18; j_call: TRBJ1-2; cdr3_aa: CASSPRGQGAGYGYTF; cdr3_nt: TGTGCCAGCTCACCACGGGGACAGGGAGCTGGCTATGGCTACACCTTC
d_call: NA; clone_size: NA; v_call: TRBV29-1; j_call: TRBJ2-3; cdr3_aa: CSVVIQADTDTQYF; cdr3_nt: TGCAGCGTTGTAATTCAGGCCGACACAGATACGCAGTATTTT
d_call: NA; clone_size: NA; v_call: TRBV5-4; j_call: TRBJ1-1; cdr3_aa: CASSLHTAYTEAFF; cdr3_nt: TGTGCCAGCAGCTTACATACAGCTTACACTGAAGCTTTCTTT
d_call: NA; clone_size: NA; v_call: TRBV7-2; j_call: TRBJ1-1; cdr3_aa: CASSLGGGNTEAFF; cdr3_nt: TGTGCCAGCAGCTTAGGGGGGGGGAACACTGAAGCTTTCTTT
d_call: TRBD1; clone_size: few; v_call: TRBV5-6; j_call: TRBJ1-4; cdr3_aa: CASSGRQGALEKLFF; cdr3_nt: TGTGCCAGCAGCGGAAGACAGGGAGCCCTTGAAAAACTGTTTTTT
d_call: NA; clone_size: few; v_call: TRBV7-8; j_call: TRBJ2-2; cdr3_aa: CASSLGTANTGELFF; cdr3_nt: TGTGCCAGCAGCTTAGGGACAGCCAACACCGGGGAGCTGTTTTTT
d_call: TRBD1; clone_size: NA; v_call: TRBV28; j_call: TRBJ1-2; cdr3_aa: CASNDNRGYGYTF; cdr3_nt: TGTGCCAGCAATGATAACAGGGGATATGGCTACACCTTC
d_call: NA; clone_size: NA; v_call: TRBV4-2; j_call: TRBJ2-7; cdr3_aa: CASSRDYSYEQYF; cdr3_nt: TGTGCCAGCAGTCGGGATTATTCCTACGAGCAGTACTTC
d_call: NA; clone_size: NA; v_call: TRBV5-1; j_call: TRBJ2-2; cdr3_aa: CASSSPGGGFGTGELFF; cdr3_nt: TGCGCCAGCAGCTCCCCTGGAGGGGGCTTTGGCACCGGGGAGCTGTTTTTT
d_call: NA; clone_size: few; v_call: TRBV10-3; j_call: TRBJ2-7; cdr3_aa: CAISEGDEQYF; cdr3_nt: TGTGCCATCAGTGAGGGAGACGAGCAGTACTTC
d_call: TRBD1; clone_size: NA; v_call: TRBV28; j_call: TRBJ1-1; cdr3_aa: CASITGTANTEAFF; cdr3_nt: TGTGCCAGCATCACCGGGACAGCGAACACTGAAGCTTTCTTT
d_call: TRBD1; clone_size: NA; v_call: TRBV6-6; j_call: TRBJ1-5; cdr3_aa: CASRGQGANQPQHF; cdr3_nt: TGTGCCAGCAGAGGACAGGGCGCAAATCAGCCCCAGCATTTT
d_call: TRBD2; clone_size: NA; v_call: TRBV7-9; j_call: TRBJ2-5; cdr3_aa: CASSSTSGRKETQYF; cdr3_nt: TGTGCCAGCAGCTCTACTAGCGGGAGGAAAGAGACCCAGTACTTC
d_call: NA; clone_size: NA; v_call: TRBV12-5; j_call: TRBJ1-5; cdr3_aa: CASGISEDQPQHF; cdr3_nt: TGTGCTAGTGGTATATCAGAGGATCAGCCCCAGCATTTT
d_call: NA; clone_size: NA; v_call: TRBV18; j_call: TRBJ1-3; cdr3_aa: CASSPAPGNTIYF; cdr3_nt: TGTGCCAGCTCACCAGCGCCTGGAAACACCATATATTTT
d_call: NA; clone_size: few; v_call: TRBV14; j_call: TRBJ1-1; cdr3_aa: CASSQGGNTEAFF; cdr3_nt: TGTGCCAGCAGCCAAGGAGGGAACACTGAAGCTTTCTTT
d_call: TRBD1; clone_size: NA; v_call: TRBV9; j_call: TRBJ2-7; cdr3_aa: CASSPGQASYEQYF; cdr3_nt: TGTGCCAGCAGCCCAGGACAGGCCTCCTACGAGCAGTACTTC
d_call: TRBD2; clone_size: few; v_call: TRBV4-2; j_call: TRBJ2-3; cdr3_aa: CASSQGGSGSRTDTQYF; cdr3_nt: TGTGCCAGCAGCCAAGGGGGTAGCGGGAGCCGGACAGATACGCAGTATTTT
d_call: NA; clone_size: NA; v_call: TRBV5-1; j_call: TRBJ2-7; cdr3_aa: CASKEPATYEQYF; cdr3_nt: TGCGCCAGCAAGGAGCCAGCCACCTACGAGCAGTACTTC
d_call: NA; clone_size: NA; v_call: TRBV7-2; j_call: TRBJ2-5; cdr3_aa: CASSPSRLEETQYF; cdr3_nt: TGTGCCAGCAGCCCATCCCGACTCGAAGAGACCCAGTACTTC
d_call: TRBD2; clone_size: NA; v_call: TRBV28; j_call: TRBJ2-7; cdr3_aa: CASSPQGLAYEQYF; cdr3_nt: TGTGCCAGCAGTCCCCAGGGACTAGCCTACGAGCAGTACTTC
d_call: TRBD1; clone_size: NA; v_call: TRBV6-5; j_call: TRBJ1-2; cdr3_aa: CASSYGQEQGYTF; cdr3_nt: TGTGCCAGCAGTTACGGACAGGAGCAAGGCTACACCTTC
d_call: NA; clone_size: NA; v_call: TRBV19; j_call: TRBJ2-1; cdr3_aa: CASSSGKDEQFF; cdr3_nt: TGTGCCAGTAGTAGCGGGAAGGATGAGCAGTTCTTC
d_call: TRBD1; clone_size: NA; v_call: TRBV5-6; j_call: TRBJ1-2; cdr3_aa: CASSPTGTGASYGYTF; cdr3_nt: TGTGCCAGCAGCCCGACCGGGACAGGGGCTAGCTATGGCTACACCTTC
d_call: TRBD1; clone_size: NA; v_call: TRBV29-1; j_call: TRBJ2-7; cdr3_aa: CSVLGQVGYEQYF; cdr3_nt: TGCAGCGTCCTAGGACAGGTTGGCTACGAGCAGTACTTC
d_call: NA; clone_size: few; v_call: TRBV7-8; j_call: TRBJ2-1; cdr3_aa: CASSRSGGNEQFF; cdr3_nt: TGTGCCAGCAGCCGATCCGGGGGCAATGAGCAGTTCTTC
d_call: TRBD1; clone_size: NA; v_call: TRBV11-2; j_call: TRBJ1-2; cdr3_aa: CASSGTEYGYTF; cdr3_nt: TGTGCCAGCAGCGGGACAGAATATGGCTACACCTTC
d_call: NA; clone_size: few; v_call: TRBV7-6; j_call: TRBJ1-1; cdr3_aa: CASSRLDKNTEAFF; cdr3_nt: TGTGCCAGCAGCCGCCTGGACAAGAACACTGAAGCTTTCTTT